This T cell receptor (beta chain) came from a study of regulatory T cells in long-lasting Graves disease. The table lists this clonotype with a few counts. The target antigen is unknown. This CDR3 has 15 residues. With 5 bases clipped from V and 7 bases from J, the junction kept 8 bases outside the gene matches. Germline loops: CDR1 SGHTA, CDR2 FQGTGA. The time point denotes: newly diagnosed GD, antithyroid drugs for less than 3 months. The TCR library was prepared using RNA isolated from PBMCs. Study observations and caveats: The study found TRBV28, TRBJ1-2 and TRBJ2-5 favored in persistent disease.

In building TCR beta libraries, iRepertoire HTBI primers were used together with Arm-PCR of CDR3 regions. In the study's own analysis: Among the samples, roughly 61 TRBV and 14 TRBJ segments were identified. TCRdb redid the calling of the multiplex PCR reads with MiXCR, one entry per CDR3 protein. The V and J calls were not made by the authors but by TCRdb's processing. The sample holds 350,000 to 550,000 distinct CDR3 sequences, approximately 16% seen once. The sample was also reused in another study, on T cells in Graves' hyperthyroidism and ophthalmopathy. That study reports: Progression to ophthalmopathy was predicted a median of 6.5 months early.

This TCR came from a woman aged 18-29 years with Graves disease. The sequencing here drew on peripheral blood mononuclear cells (PBMCs), taken at new diagnosis, from a patient treated with antithyroid drugs. The chain employs TRBV7-3 and TRBJ2-1, with TRBD2 matching over 10 bases. Here the CDR3 reads CASSPLAGVLNEQFF. The CDR3 bases are TGTGCCAGCAGCCCGCTAGCGGGAGTTCTAAATGAGCAGTTCTTC.